The T cell receptor beta chain described here comes from a study of blood T cell repertoires in COVID-19. Authors' analysis steps: For nucleated cells, counts were estimated from reference gene primer amplification. The repertoire was sequenced with immunoSEQ multiplex PCR; TCRdb's copy has only in-frame clones and lacks some. V and J calls and clone size are those listed in that table; D and trimming were worked out from the DNA. The sample contains a few hundred thousand clones, around 89% of which appear only once. Donors were grouped by their self-reported clinical history. The receptor comes from a woman aged 40 to 55 with acute COVID-19. Sample: PBMCs or T cells enriched from blood (not recorded which).

The CDR3 bases are TGTGCCAGCAGTGGAAGGTTGGGACTTACTATTCAGTACTTC. Amino acid sequence: CASSGRLGLTIQYF. This sequence joins TRBV2 and TRBJ2-4, with a possible D match to TRBD2 (6 bases). Trimming took off 4 bases at V and 10 bases at J, with 17 bases between the two ends. CDR1 and CDR2 (germline): SNHLY, FYNNEI. This CDR3 spans 14 amino acids.